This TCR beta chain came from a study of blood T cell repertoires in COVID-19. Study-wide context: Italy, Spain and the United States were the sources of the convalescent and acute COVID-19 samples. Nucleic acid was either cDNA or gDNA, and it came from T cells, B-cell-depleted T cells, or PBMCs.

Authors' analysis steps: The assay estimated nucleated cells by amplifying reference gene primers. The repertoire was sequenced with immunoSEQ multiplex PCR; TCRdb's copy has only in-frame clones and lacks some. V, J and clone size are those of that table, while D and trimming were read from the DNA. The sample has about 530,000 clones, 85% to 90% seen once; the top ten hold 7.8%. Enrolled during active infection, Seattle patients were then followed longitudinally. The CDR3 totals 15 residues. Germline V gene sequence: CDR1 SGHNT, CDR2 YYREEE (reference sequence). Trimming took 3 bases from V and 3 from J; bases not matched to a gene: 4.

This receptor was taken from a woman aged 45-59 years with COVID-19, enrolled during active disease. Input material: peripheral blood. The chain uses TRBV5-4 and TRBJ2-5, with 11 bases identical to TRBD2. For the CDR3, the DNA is TGTGCCAGCAGCTCCTTACTAGCGGGGGAAGAGACCCAGTACTTC. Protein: CASSSLLAGEETQYF.